This T cell receptor beta chain was sequenced in a study of regulatory T cells in long-lasting Graves disease. Findings and limits, study-wide: New patients shared 750 to 1,000 public clonotypes, and persistent patients shared more, with around 2,600.

HTBI primers from iRepertoire and Arm-PCR of CDR3 regions yielded the TCR beta libraries. One entry per CDR3 protein, called by TCRdb with MiXCR from the multiplex PCR reads. The sample includes 300,000 to 500,000 distinct CDR3 sequences, roughly 20% of them seen just once. CDR1 is SGHTA, CDR2 FQGNSA, per germline. This CDR3 contains 15 residues. Between the trimmed V and J ends, which lost 5 bases and 2 bases, there was a span of 16 bases. Many counts were recorded for this clonotype. The antigen is unknown. Noted time point: persistent/refractory GD, antithyroid drugs over 5 years with positive TRAb. Making the TCR library involved RNA that had been extracted from PBMCs. Graves' disease diagnoses used American Thyroid Association guidelines.

Sequencing was performed on peripheral blood mononuclear cells (PBMCs), taken when the disease was refractory, from a patient treated with antithyroid drugs. The rearrangement joins TRBV7-2 to TRBJ2-7; D is possibly TRBD2 (5 bases). The TCR originated in a female donor with Graves disease. This CDR3 is CASSPPDAAAYEQYF. The CDR3 DNA sequence: TGTGCCAGCAGCCCCCCGGACGCAGCGGCCTACGAGCAGTACTTC. Filled out from reference TRBV7-2 and TRBJ2-7, the complete variable domain reads GAGVSQSPSNKVTEKGKDVELRCDPISGHTALYWYRQSLGQGLEFLIYFQGNSAPDKSGLPSDRFSAERTGGSVSTLTIQRTQQEDSAVYLCASSPPDAAAYEQYFGPGTRLTVT.